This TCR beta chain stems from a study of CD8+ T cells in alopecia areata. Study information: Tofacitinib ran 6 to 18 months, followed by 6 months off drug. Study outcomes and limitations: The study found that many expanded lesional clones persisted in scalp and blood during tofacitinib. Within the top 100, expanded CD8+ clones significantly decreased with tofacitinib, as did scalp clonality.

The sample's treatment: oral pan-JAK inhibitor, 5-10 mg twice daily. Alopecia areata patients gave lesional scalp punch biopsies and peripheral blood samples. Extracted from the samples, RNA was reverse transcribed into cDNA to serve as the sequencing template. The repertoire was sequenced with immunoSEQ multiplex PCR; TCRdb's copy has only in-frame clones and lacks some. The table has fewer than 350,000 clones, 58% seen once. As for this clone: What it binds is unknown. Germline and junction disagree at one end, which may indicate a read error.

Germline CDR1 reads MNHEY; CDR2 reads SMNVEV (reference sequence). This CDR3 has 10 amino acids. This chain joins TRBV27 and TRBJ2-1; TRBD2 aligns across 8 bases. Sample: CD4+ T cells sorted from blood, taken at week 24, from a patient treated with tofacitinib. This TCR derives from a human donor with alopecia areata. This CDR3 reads CASSFGRGVF. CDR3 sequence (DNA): TGTGCCAGCAGTTTCGGGCGGGGGGTCTTC.